Following are 16 T cell receptor beta chains from one sample sequenced in a study of cytomegalovirus exposure and HLA in healthy donors. The PCR was carried out with 60 Vbeta primers and 13 Jbeta primers. The assay was immunoSEQ multiplex PCR, and TCRdb's table has in-frame clones only and misses some. The table shows approximately 86,000 clones, with 85% occurring only once. The specimen was PBMCs. The origin of the receptors is a man between 40 and 49 years old in good health and CMV-seropositive.

The V and J genes are TRBV6-1 and TRBJ2-5, with D perhaps TRBD1 (6 bases). CDR1 and CDR2 from the germline V gene are MNHNS and SASEGT. This CDR3 spans 14 amino acids. Between the trimmed V and J ends, which lost 4 bases and 3 bases, there was a span of 12 bases. The DNA of the CDR3 is TGTGCCAGCAGTGTGGGTAGGGGGAAAGAGACCCAGTACTTC. Amino acids: CASSVGRGKETQYF.

The chain combines TRBV6-5 with TRBJ1-2; D unclear. The CDR3 has 15 residues. V lost 0 bases and J 5 bases, leaving 13 bases between the germline ends. Germline V gives CDR1 MNHEY, CDR2 SVGAGI. CDR3 residues: CASSYSPGGGYGYTF. DNA for the CDR3: TGTGCCAGCAGTTACTCCCCCGGCGGAGGGTATGGCTACACCTTC.

The chain is built from TRBV11-2 and TRBJ2-3, with TRBD2 matching 8 bases. V gave up 5 bases and J gave up 0 bases; unmatched junction bases: 7. The germline gives CDR1 SGHAT, CDR2 FQNNGV. This CDR3 spans 16 amino acids. The CDR3 DNA reads TGTGCCAGCAGCCTCTTAGCGGGGACTAGCACAGATACGCAGTATTTT. Translated: CASSLLAGTSTDTQYF.

This clone appeared once. The J gene is TRBJ1-2, the V gene TRBV7-2, with D possibly TRBD1 on 6 matching bases. Trimming took 4 bases from V and 4 from J, leaving 19 bases between them. The germline V gene encodes CDR1 SGHTA and CDR2 FQGNSA. CDR3 size: 16 residues. The CDR3 here is CASSSTDPGQRYGYTF. The DNA of the CDR3 is TGTGCCAGCAGCTCAACTGACCCCGGACAGCGCTATGGCTACACCTTC.

V and J are TRBV18 and TRBJ1-1, with D possibly being TRBD1 (5 bases). Germline-derived CDR1 and CDR2 are KGHSH and LQKENI. The CDR3 covers 16 residues. Trimming stripped 2 bases from V and 0 bases from J, with 13 bases between. The CDR3 DNA sequence: TGTGCCAGCTCACCAGGGGTGGGGCAGATGAACACTGAAGCTTTCTTT. The encoded protein is CASSPGVGQMNTEAFF.

This clone appeared once. The chain is built from TRBV5-1 and TRBJ1-2; 8 bases match TRBD1. Germline assignment: CDR1 SGHRS and CDR2 YFSETQ. This CDR3 spans 16 amino acids. The V segment lost 4 bases and the J segment 2 bases; nucleotides outside the gene matches: 10. In DNA form, the CDR3 reads TGCGCCAGCAGCCAGCACAGGGGGAATAGGAACTATGGCTACACCTTC. Its translation is CASSQHRGNRNYGYTF.

The CDR3 reads CASRETPGRGELFF. The CDR3, as DNA: TGTGCCAGCAGGGAAACACCGGGGAGGGGGGAGCTGTTTTTT. This chain joins TRBV6-6 and TRBJ2-2; possibly TRBD2 for D (6 bases). Germline V CDR1 and CDR2: MNHNY, SVGAGI (reference sequence). CDR3 length equals 14 residues. V was trimmed by 6 bases and J by 8 bases, leaving 16 bases between them.

The V and J genes are TRBV7-2 and TRBJ2-1; TRBD2 aligns across 8 bases. The CDR3 consists of 16 residues. Germline values: CDR1 SGHTA, CDR2 FQGNSA. Trimming cost V 0 bases and J 0 bases; bases outside gene matches: 1. The CDR3 spells CASSLAAGGSYNEQFF. The CDR3, as DNA: TGTGCCAGCAGCTTAGCCGCGGGGGGCTCCTACAATGAGCAGTTCTTC.

The count of this clone is one. The V gene is TRBV4-1, the J gene TRBJ1-2; the D gene is possibly TRBD1 (5 bases). Trimming took 1 base from V and 5 from J, leaving 17 bases between them. The CDR3 has 16 residues. Germline V gene data show CDR1 as MGHRA and CDR2 as YSYEKL. DNA for the CDR3: TGCGCCAGCAGCCAAGGTAGAGGTGACAGAGATTATGGCTACACCTTC. It translates to CASSQGRGDRDYGYTF.

The chain employs TRBV7-3 and TRBJ2-3; 7 bases match TRBD1. Germline CDR1 reads SGHTA; CDR2 reads FQGTGA. V lost 5 bases to trimming and J lost 7 bases; unmatched junction nucleotides: 6. CDR3 length: 13 amino acids. In DNA form, the CDR3 reads TGTGCCAGCAGCATTGGACAGGATTATACGCAGTATTTT. This codes for CASSIGQDYTQYF.

This chain links TRBV7-6 with TRBJ2-7; D is perhaps TRBD2 (7 bases). The CDR3 spans 13 residues. V gave up 7 bases and J gave up 5 bases, with 15 bases separating them. Germline V gene sequence: CDR1 SGHVS, CDR2 FNYEAQ. This CDR3 is CASTIGGGDEQYF. In nucleotides, the CDR3 is TGTGCCAGCACTATAGGGGGGGGCGACGAGCAGTACTTC.

This clone was seen once. The rearrangement uses TRBV5-4 and TRBJ2-1, with D possibly matching TRBD2 (5 bases). The germline V and J ends were trimmed by 4 bases and 6 bases, with 17 bases remaining between them. The germline CDR1 and CDR2 sequences are SGHNT and YYREEE (reference sequence). CDR3 length: 15 amino acids. In DNA form, the CDR3 reads TGTGCCAGCAGCCCTTCGAGTGCTAGCTCCAATGAGCAGTTCTTC. Its protein product is CASSPSSASSNEQFF.

Concerning this clone: It is likely a read error: a sequence one base away is far more abundant. This chain connects TRBV28 to TRBJ1-6; D is undetermined. The CDR3 spans 15 residues. Germline V gives CDR1 MDHEN, CDR2 SYDVKM. CDR3 coding DNA: TGTGCCAGCAGTTCTGGGAGCTCCGATAATTCACCCCTCCACTTT. Protein product: CASSSGSSDNSPLHF.

The genes are TRBV12-2 and TRBJ2-7; the D segment call TRBD1 is taken from the table without a DNA check. TRBV12-2 corresponds to a pseudogene. There are 15 residues in the CDR3. Written as DNA, the CDR3 is TGTGCAAGTCGGCTGGTCCCCAGGAACTCCTACGAGCAGTACTTC. Translating it yields CASRLVPRNSYEQYF.

The DNA for the CDR3 is TGTGCCAGCAGTAGCGGGGCGGGGGAGACCCAGTACTTC. This encodes CASSSGAGETQYF. This sequence joins TRBV6-1 and TRBJ2-5, with 7 bases fitting TRBD2. This CDR3 is built from 13 residues. From germline, CDR1 is MNHNS and CDR2 SASEGT. The junction had 5 bases not matched to a gene; V was cut back by 5 bases and J by 5 bases.

The chain employs TRBV2 and TRBJ1-3; D remains unclear. V was shortened by 6 bases and J by 0 bases, with 9 bases between the two germline ends. This CDR3 is 14 amino acids long. The germline V gene has CDR1 SNHLY and CDR2 FYNNEI. Here the CDR3 DNA reads TGTGCCAGCAGCCAATACTTCTCTGGAAACACCATATATTTT. Translated: CASSQYFSGNTIYF. The full variable domain, with the rest looked up from reference TRBV2 and TRBJ1-3, is EPEVTQTPSHQVTQMGQEVILRCVPISNHLYFYWYRQILGQKVEFLVSFYNNEISEKSEIFDDQFSVERPDGSNFTLKIRSTKLEDSAMYFCASSQYFSGNTIYFGEGSWLTVV.